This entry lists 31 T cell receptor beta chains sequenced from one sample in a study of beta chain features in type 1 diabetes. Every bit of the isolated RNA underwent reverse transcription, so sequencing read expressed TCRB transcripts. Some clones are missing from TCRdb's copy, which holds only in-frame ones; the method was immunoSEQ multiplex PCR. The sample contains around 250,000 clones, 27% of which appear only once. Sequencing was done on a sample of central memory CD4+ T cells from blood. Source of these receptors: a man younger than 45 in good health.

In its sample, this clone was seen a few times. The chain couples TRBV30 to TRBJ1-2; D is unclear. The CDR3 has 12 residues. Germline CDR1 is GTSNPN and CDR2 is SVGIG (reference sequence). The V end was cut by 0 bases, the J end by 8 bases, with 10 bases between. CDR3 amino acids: CAWSVQMGGYTF. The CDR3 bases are TGTGCCTGGAGTGTACAAATGGGAGGCTACACCTTC.

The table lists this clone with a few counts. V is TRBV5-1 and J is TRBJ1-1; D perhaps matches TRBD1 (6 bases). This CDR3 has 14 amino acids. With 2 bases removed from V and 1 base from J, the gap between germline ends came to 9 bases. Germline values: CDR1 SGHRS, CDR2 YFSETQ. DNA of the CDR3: TGCGCCAGCAGCTTAGGGGGATCGAACACTGAAGCTTTCTTT. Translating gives CASSLGGSNTEAFF.

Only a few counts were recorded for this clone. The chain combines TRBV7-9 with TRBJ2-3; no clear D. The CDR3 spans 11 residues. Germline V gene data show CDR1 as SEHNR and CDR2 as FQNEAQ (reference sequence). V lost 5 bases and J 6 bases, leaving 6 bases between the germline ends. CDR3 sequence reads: CASSPADTQYF. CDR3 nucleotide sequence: TGTGCCAGCAGCCCGGCTGATACGCAGTATTTT. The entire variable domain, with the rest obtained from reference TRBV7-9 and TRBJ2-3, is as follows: DTGVSQNPRHKITKRGQNVTFRCDPISEHNRLYWYRQTLGQGPEFLTYFQNEAQLEKSRLLSDRFSAERPKGSFSTLEIQRTEQGDSAMYLCASSPADTQYFGPGTRLTVL.

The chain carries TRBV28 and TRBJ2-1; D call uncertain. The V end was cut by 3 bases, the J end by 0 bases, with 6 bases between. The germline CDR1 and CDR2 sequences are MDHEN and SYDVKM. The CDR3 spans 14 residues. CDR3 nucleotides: TGTGCCAGCAGTTTGCTATCCTCCTACAATGAGCAGTTCTTC. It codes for CASSLLSSYNEQFF.

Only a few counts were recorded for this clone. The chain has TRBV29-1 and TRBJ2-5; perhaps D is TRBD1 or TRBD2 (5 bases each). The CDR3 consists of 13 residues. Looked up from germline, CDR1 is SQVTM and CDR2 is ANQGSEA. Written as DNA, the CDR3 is TGCACCGGTAGTGGGGGAAAGGGGGAGACCCAGTACTTC. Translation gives CTGSGGKGETQYF.

The CDR3 nucleotides are TGTGCCAGCACCCTCTTGACTAGCGGGTCCTACAATGAGCAGTTCTTC. It is translated as CASTLLTSGSYNEQFF. The chain employs TRBV11-2 and TRBJ2-1; 10 nucleotides align to TRBD2. The germline CDR1 and CDR2 sequences are SGHAT and FQNNGV. Unmatched junction bases numbered 7, after V lost 7 bases and J lost 1 base. CDR3 size: 16 residues.

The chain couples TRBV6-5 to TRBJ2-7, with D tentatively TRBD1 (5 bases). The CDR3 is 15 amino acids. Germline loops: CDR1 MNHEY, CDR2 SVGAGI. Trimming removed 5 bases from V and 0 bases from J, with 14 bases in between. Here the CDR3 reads CASSRGEGYSYEQYF. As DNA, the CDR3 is TGTGCCAGCAGTAGGGGCGAAGGCTACTCCTACGAGCAGTACTTC.

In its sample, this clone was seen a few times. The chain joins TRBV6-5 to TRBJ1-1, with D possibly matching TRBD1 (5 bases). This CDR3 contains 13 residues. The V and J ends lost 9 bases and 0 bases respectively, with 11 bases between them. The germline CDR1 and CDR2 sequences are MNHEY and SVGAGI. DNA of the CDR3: TGTGCCAGTTGGACACAGATGAACACTGAAGCTTTCTTT. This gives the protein CASWTQMNTEAFF.

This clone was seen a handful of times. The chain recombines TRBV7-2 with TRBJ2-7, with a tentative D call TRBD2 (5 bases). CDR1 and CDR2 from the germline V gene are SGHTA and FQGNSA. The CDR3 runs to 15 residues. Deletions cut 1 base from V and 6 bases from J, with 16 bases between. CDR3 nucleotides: TGTGCCAGCAGCTTAGAAGGGCAGACTACCTTCGAGCAGTACTTC. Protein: CASSLEGQTTFEQYF.

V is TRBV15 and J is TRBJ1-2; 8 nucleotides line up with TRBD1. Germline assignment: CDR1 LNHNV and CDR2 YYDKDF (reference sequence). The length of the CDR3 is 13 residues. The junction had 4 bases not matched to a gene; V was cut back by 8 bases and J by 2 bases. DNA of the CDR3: TGTGCCACCTCCAGGGGGCTGAACTATGGCTACACCTTC. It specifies CATSRGLNYGYTF.

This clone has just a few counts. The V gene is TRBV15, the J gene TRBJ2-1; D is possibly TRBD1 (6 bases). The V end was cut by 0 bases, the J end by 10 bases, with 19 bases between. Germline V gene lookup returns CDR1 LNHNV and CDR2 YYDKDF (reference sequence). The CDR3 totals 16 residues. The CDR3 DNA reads TGTGCCACCAGCAGAGATCAGAGCCCCCGAGGGGGAGAGCAGTTCTTC. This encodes CATSRDQSPRGGEQFF.

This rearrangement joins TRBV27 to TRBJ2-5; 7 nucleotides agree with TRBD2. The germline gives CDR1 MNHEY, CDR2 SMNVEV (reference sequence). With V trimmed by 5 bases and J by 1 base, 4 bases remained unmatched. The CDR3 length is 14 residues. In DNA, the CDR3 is TGTGCCAGCAGTCCGCTAGCGGCCCAAGAGACCCAGTACTTC. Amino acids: CASSPLAAQETQYF.

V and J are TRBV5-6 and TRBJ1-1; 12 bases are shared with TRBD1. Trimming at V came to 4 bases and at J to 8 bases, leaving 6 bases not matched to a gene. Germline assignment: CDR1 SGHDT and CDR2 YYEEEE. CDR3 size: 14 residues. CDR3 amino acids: CASSRDRGQSEAFF. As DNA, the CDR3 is TGTGCCAGCAGCCGGGACAGGGGGCAGTCGGAAGCTTTCTTT.

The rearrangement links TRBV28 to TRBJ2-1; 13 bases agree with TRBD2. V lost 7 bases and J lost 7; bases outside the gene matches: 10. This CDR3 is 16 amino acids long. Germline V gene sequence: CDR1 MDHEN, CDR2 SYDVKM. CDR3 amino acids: CASTSRWTSGSNEQFF. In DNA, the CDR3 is TGTGCCAGCACCTCCAGGTGGACTAGCGGGAGTAATGAGCAGTTCTTC.

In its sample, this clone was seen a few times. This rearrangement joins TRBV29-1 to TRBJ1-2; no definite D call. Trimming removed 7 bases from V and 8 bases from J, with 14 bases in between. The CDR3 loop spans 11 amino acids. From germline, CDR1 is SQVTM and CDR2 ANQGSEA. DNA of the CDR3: TGCAGCGATCGAAGGGTGTCCGGCTACACCTTC. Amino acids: CSDRRVSGYTF.

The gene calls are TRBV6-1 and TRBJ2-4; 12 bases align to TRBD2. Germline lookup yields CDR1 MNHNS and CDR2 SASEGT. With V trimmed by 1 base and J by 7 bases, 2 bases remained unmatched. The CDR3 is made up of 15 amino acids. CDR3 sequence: CASSEGLAGDNIQYF. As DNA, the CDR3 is TGTGCCAGCAGTGAAGGACTAGCGGGAGATAACATTCAGTACTTC.

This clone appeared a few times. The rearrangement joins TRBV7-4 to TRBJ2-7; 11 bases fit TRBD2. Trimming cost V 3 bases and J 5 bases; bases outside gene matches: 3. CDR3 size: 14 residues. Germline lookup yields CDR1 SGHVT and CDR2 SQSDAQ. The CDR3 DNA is TGTGCCAGCAGCTTTAGCGGGGGGGCCCACGAGCAGTACTTC. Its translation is CASSFSGGAHEQYF.

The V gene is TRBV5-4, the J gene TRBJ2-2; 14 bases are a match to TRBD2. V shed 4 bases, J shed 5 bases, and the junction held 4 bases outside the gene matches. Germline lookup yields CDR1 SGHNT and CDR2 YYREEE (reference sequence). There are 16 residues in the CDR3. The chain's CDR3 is CASSPRTSGGTGELFF. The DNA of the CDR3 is TGTGCCAGCAGCCCCAGGACTAGCGGGGGGACCGGGGAGCTGTTTTTT.

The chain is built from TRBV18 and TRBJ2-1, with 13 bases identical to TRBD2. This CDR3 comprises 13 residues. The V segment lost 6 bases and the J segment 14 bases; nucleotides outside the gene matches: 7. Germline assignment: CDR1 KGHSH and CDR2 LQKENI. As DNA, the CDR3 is TGTGCCAGCTCCGGGACTAGCGGGAATACTGAGTTCTTC. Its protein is CASSGTSGNTEFF.

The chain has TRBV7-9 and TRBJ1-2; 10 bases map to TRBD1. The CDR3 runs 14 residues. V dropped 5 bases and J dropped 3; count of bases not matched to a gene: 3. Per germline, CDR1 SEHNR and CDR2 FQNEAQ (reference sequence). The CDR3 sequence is CASSLGTGDYGYTF. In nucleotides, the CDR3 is TGTGCCAGCAGCCTCGGGACAGGGGACTATGGCTACACCTTC.

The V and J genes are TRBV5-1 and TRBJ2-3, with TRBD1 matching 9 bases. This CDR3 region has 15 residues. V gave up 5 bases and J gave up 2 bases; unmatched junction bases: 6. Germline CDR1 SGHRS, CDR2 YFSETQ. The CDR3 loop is CASRSGQGITDTQYF. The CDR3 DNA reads TGCGCCAGCAGATCCGGACAGGGGATCACAGATACGCAGTATTTT.

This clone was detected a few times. The CDR3 sequence: CASSPTGGVNTEAFF. CDR3 in DNA: TGTGCCAGCTCACCGACAGGGGGTGTGAACACTGAAGCTTTCTTT. The chain carries TRBV18 and TRBJ1-1; 9 positions agree with TRBD1. The CDR3 covers 15 residues. V shed 3 bases and J 0 bases; nucleotides not matched to a gene: 2. Germline V gives CDR1 KGHSH, CDR2 LQKENI.

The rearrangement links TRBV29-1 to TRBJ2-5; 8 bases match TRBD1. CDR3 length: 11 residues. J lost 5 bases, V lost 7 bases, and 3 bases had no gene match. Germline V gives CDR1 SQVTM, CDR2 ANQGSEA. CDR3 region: CSGRQGETQYF. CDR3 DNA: TGCAGCGGGAGACAGGGGGAGACCCAGTACTTC.

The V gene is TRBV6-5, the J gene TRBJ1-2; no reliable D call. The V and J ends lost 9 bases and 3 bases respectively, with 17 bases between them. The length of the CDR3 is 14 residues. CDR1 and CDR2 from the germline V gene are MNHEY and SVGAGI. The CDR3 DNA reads TGTGCCAGGATTAGAAAAGGAGTGTACTATGGCTACACCTTC. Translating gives CARIRKGVYYGYTF.

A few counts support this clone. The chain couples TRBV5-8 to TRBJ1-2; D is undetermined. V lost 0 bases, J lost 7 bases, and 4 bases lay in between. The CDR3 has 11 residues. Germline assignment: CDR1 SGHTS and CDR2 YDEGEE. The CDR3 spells CASSLVFGYTF. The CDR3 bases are TGTGCCAGCAGCTTGGTTTTTGGCTACACCTTC.

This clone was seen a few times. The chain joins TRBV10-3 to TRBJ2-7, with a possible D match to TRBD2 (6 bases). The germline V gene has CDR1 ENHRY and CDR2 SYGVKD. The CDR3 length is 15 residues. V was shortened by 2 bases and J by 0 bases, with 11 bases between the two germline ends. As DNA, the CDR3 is TGTGCCATCAGTGAGGACCTCGGGGGCTCCTACGAGCAGTACTTC. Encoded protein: CAISEDLGGSYEQYF.

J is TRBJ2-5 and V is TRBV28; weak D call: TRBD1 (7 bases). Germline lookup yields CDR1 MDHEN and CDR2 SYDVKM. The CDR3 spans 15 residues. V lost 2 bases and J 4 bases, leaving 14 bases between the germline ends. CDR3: CASSLRQGGAETQYF. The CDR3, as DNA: TGTGCCAGCAGTTTAAGGCAGGGGGGAGCAGAGACCCAGTACTTC.

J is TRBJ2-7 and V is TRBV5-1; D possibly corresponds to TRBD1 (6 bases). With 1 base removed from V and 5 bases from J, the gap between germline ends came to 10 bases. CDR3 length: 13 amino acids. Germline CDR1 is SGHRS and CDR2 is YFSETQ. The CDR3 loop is CASSLTGYDEQYF. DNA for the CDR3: TGCGCCAGCAGCTTGACAGGGTACGACGAGCAGTACTTC. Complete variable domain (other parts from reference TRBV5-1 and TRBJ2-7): KAGVTQTPRYLIKTRGQQVTLSCSPISGHRSVSWYQQTPGQGLQFLFEYFSETQRNKGNFPGRFSGRQFSNSRSEMNVSTLELGDSALYLCASSLTGYDEQYFGPGTRLTVT.

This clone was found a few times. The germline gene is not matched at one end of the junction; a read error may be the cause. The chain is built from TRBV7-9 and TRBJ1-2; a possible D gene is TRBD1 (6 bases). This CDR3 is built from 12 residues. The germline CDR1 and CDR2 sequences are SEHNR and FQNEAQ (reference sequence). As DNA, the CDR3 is TGTGCCAGCAGCACAGGGCCCCGGACCTTATTCTTC. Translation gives CASSTGPRTLFF.

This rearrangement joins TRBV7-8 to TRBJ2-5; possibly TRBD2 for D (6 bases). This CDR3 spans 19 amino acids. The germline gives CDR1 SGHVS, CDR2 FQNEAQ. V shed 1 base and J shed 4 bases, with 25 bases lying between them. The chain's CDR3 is CASSLERSGRRAVGETQYF. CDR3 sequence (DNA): TGTGCCAGCAGCTTAGAAAGGTCAGGGCGGAGGGCAGTGGGAGAGACCCAGTACTTC.

The CDR3 loop reads CAYALPGDQETQYF. CDR3 sequence (DNA): TGTGCCTACGCCCTTCCGGGGGACCAAGAGACCCAGTACTTC. J is TRBJ2-5 and V is TRBV21-1; TRBD2, the table's D call, was not compared with the DNA. TRBV21-1 is noted as a pseudogene. CDR3 length equals 14 residues.